These T cell receptor beta chains were read from a single sample in a study of cytomegalovirus exposure and HLA in healthy donors. Some clones are missing from TCRdb's copy, which holds only in-frame ones; the method was immunoSEQ multiplex PCR. Among approximately 210,000 clones listed, around 83% were seen once. Sample: PBMCs. These TCRs come from a woman aged 50 to 65 in good health and CMV-seropositive. CDR3s include the opening cysteine and the closing phenylalanine or tryptophan. A D gene is named only where the DNA matches it firmly. Clone size is given for some rows only: seen once, a few or many times, or a class if the clone is expanded.

v_call,j_call,d_call,clone_size,cdr3_nt,cdr3_aa
TRBV5-8,TRBJ2-7,.,.,TGTGCCAGCAGCTTGCGTTCGACAGGTATCTCCTTC,CASSLRSTGISF
TRBV7-3,TRBJ2-7,TRBD1,.,TGTGCCAGCAGCCCGGGACAGGGGCCCTACGAGCAGTACTTC,CASSPGQGPYEQYF
TRBV7-8,TRBJ1-1,.,.,TGTGCCAGCAGCTCCTTCTCCCAGGACATAGAAGCTTTCTTT,CASSSFSQDIEAFF
TRBV5-4,TRBJ2-7,.,.,TGTGCCAGCAGCCCCGACTATAACGAGCAGTACTTC,CASSPDYNEQYF
TRBV6-5,TRBJ2-1,.,.,TGTGCCAGCAGTTACAGAGCCGCGGGACCCTACAATGAGCAGTTCTTC,CASSYRAAGPYNEQFF
TRBV7-6,TRBJ2-5,.,.,TGTGCCAGCAGCTTAGAAGGCGGGATACAAGAGACCCAGTACTTC,CASSLEGGIQETQYF
TRBV6-5,TRBJ1-2,.,.,TGTGCCAGCAGCCAGACAGACCACTATGGCTACACCTTC,CASSQTDHYGYTF
TRBV28,TRBJ1-3,.,.,TGTGCCAGCAGGCACGGGACATCCCCTTCTGGAAACACCATATATTTT,CASRHGTSPSGNTIYF
TRBV18,TRBJ2-1,.,.,TGTGCCAGCTCACCAGGACAGACAAAGCGGAATGAGCAGTTCTTC,CASSPGQTKRNEQFF
TRBV6-1,TRBJ1-2,.,.,TGTGCCATCCGGACAGTCGTCCCCTATGGCTACACCTTC,CAIRTVVPYGYTF
TRBV4-1,TRBJ2-7,.,.,TGCGCCAGCAGCCTAAACACCCAGGTGGCCCACGAGCAGTACTTC,CASSLNTQVAHEQYF
TRBV5-4,TRBJ1-1,.,few,TGTGCCAGCAGCGACCGAGGAGGGGCGAACACTGAAGCTTTCTTT,CASSDRGGANTEAFF
TRBV6-1,TRBJ2-2,.,.,TGTGCCAGCAGTGCACGCGGAGGGGCAAACACCGGGGAGCTGTTTTTT,CASSARGGANTGELFF
TRBV28,TRBJ1-6,.,.,TGTGCCAGCACTCTCCAGGGTTCACCCCTCCACTTT,CASTLQGSPLHF
TRBV28,TRBJ2-1,.,.,TGTGCCAGCAGTTTTCAGGGGCCACCCGATGAGCAGTTCTTC,CASSFQGPPDEQFF
TRBV2,TRBJ1-5,.,few,TGTGCCAGCAGTGCAAGACAGGCCAGCAATCAGCCCCAGCATTTT,CASSARQASNQPQHF
TRBV6-1,TRBJ1-2,.,.,TGTGCCAGCAGTGCAGGGAACTATGGCTACACCTTC,CASSAGNYGYTF
TRBV4-1,TRBJ2-1,TRBD1,.,TGCGCCAGCAGCCAAAGAACCTCTCGGACAGGGGGCAACCACAATGAGCAGTTCTTC,CASSQRTSRTGGNHNEQFF
TRBV28,TRBJ2-7,TRBD1,.,TGTGCCAGCGGAACTCCGGGACAGACCTACGAGCAGTACTTC,CASGTPGQTYEQYF
TRBV4-1,TRBJ2-1,TRBD2,.,TGCGCCAGCAGCCAAGAAGCGGGGACCTACAATGAGCAGTTCTTC,CASSQEAGTYNEQFF
TRBV7-6,TRBJ1-5,.,.,TGTGCCAGCAGCTTACTCTCTGCGGGGTACGGCCGCCGGGAAGGCAATCAGCCCCAGCATTTT,CASSLLSAGYGRREGNQPQHF
TRBV11-2,TRBJ2-7,.,.,TGTGCCAGCAGCTTAGACTTTAGCTACGAGCAGTACTTC,CASSLDFSYEQYF
TRBV5-4,TRBJ1-1,.,.,TGTGCCAGCAGCTTGGAGGCAGGGGCGAACACTGAAGCTTTCTTT,CASSLEAGANTEAFF
TRBV5-1,TRBJ1-4,.,once,TGCGCCAGCAGCAGAGAGACAAGGCCAAATGAAAAACTGTTTTTT,CASSRETRPNEKLFF
TRBV11-3,TRBJ2-1,.,.,TGTGCCAGCAGCTTAGAAACAGGGAGCTCCTACAATGAGCAGTTCTTC,CASSLETGSSYNEQFF
TRBV9,TRBJ2-7,.,once,TGTGCCAGCAGTCGGCGGGGGACACCCTACGAGCAGTACTTC,CASSRRGTPYEQYF
TRBV18,TRBJ2-5,.,.,TGTGCCAGCTCACCAAGAGGCAAAGAGACCCAGTACTTC,CASSPRGKETQYF
TRBV7-2,TRBJ2-2,TRBD1,once,TGTGCCAGCAGTCTGGACAGGGGGAGGGCCGGGGAGCTGTTTTTT,CASSLDRGRAGELFF
TRBV30,TRBJ2-5,TRBD1,.,TGTGCCTGGAGTCGTGGACAGGGGGCATCGGAGACCCAGTACTTC,CAWSRGQGASETQYF
TRBV7-9,TRBJ2-1,TRBD2,once,TGTGCCAGCAGCTTAGACAGCGGGGGGGCTCAGTCCCAGTTCTTC,CASSLDSGGAQSQFF
TRBV11-2,TRBJ2-7,.,.,TGTGCCAGCAGCTCCACCTACGAGCAGTACTTC,CASSSTYEQYF
TRBV18,TRBJ2-3,.,once,TGTGCCAGCTCAATATCCGGGGAAGACACAGATACGCAGTATTTT,CASSISGEDTDTQYF
TRBV6-4,TRBJ2-1,.,.,TGTGCCAGCAGTCCCGACAGCTCCTACAATGAGCAGTTCTTC,CASSPDSSYNEQFF
TRBV7-2,TRBJ2-7,TRBD2,.,TGTGCCAGCACCCTAAGACTAGCGCCCTACTACGAGCAGTACTTC,CASTLRLAPYYEQYF